These T cell receptor beta chains were read from a single sample in a study of blood T cell repertoires in COVID-19. The protocol was immunoSEQ multiplex PCR, while the TCRdb copy is restricted to in-frame clones and leaves out a portion. Among about 140,000 clones listed, 84% were seen once. The sequenced material came from peripheral blood. These receptors came from an older woman with acute or convalescent COVID-19. Both conserved end residues are part of each CDR3. The D gene is left open where the match is weak. Expanded clones are given a class, and other clones once, few, many or no size at all.

v_gene: TRBV9; abundance: NA; d_gene: NA; j_gene: TRBJ2-7; CDR3nt: TGTGCCAGCAGCGTAGGTAGCGGAGTTCTCTACGAGCAGTACTTC; CDR3aa: CASSVGSGVLYEQYF
v_gene: TRBV2; abundance: NA; d_gene: NA; j_gene: TRBJ1-4; CDR3nt: TGTGCCAGCAGTGTGGACACCGTCCGGGCTAATGAAAAACTGTTTTTT; CDR3aa: CASSVDTVRANEKLFF
v_gene: TRBV6-1; abundance: NA; d_gene: NA; j_gene: TRBJ2-7; CDR3nt: TGTGCCAGCAGTGAGAGACAGGACGGCAGGAGCTCCTACGAGCAGTACTTC; CDR3aa: CASSERQDGRSSYEQYF
v_gene: TRBV6-6; abundance: NA; d_gene: NA; j_gene: TRBJ2-3; CDR3nt: TGTGCCAGCAGTTACTCGACTGGGGGGGATACGCAGTATTTT; CDR3aa: CASSYSTGGDTQYF
v_gene: TRBV27; abundance: NA; d_gene: NA; j_gene: TRBJ1-4; CDR3nt: TGTGCCAGCAGGCCCCAGGGCGGTTGGGAAAAACTGTTTTTT; CDR3aa: CASRPQGGWEKLFF
v_gene: TRBV3-1/TRBV3-2; abundance: NA; d_gene: TRBD1; j_gene: TRBJ2-1; CDR3nt: TGTGCCAGCAGCCAAGAAGCAGGGGGACCCTACAATGAGCAGTTCTTC; CDR3aa: CASSQEAGGPYNEQFF
v_gene: TRBV19; abundance: NA; d_gene: TRBD1; j_gene: TRBJ2-1; CDR3nt: TGTGCCAGTAGTATCCCGGCAGGGGGTAGGAATGAGCAGTTCTTC; CDR3aa: CASSIPAGGRNEQFF
v_gene: TRBV7-7; abundance: NA; d_gene: TRBD2; j_gene: TRBJ2-2; CDR3nt: TGTGCCAGCAGCTTAGGGAGCGGGAGATCCCCGGGGGAGCTGTTTTTT; CDR3aa: CASSLGSGRSPGELFF
v_gene: TRBV19; abundance: NA; d_gene: NA; j_gene: TRBJ2-1; CDR3nt: TGTGCCAGTAGTATGAGGGCAGGGGATGAGCAGTTCTTC; CDR3aa: CASSMRAGDEQFF
v_gene: TRBV6-2/TRBV6-3; abundance: NA; d_gene: TRBD1; j_gene: TRBJ1-6; CDR3nt: TGTGCCAGCAGCGACCCGGACAGGCGGTTTGATTCACCCCTCCACTTT; CDR3aa: CASSDPDRRFDSPLHF
v_gene: TRBV18; abundance: NA; d_gene: TRBD2; j_gene: TRBJ2-7; CDR3nt: TGTGCCAGCTCACCATCGGGGGGGGGCCTCTACGAGCAGTACTTC; CDR3aa: CASSPSGGGLYEQYF
v_gene: TRBV12-3/TRBV12-4; abundance: NA; d_gene: NA; j_gene: TRBJ1-1; CDR3nt: TGTGCCAGCCGCGAGAACAGGGCTGGCGCTTTCTTT; CDR3aa: CASRENRAGAFF
v_gene: TRBV11-3; abundance: NA; d_gene: TRBD1; j_gene: TRBJ1-1; CDR3nt: TGTGCCAGCAGCTCACAGGGGGGTGTGAACACTGAAGCTTTCTTT; CDR3aa: CASSSQGGVNTEAFF
v_gene: TRBV27; abundance: NA; d_gene: TRBD2; j_gene: TRBJ2-3; CDR3nt: TGTGCCAGCAGTTTCCTCGCTAGCGGGAAACATACGCAGTATTTT; CDR3aa: CASSFLASGKHTQYF
v_gene: TRBV6-2/TRBV6-3; abundance: once; d_gene: NA; j_gene: TRBJ2-5; CDR3nt: TGTGCCAGCAGTTACGGCTGGGAGACCCAGTACTTC; CDR3aa: CASSYGWETQYF
v_gene: TRBV7-2; abundance: NA; d_gene: NA; j_gene: TRBJ2-3; CDR3nt: TGTGCCAGCAGCTTACTTGTTGGGCAGGTTAGCACAGATACGCAGTATTTT; CDR3aa: CASSLLVGQVSTDTQYF